The present entry profiles one T cell receptor beta chain with its context. No antigen is known for it. This specimen belongs to a study of T cell responses to AZD1222 COVID-19 vaccine. This CDR3 comprises 16 residues. Germline values: CDR1 SGHAT, CDR2 FQDESV (reference sequence). V lost 1 base and J 3 bases, leaving 13 bases between the germline ends. General observations from the study: Of the AZD1222 recipients, only 5 or 6 were seropositive at baseline. Sampling that yielded the repertoires occurred only after the peak T cell response. White British people made up most donors, females outnumbered males, and clonal diversity was possibly underestimated.

The repertoire was sequenced with immunoSEQ multiplex PCR; TCRdb's copy has only in-frame clones and lacks some. The table lists 200,000 or so clones, approximately 94% of them singletons. The genes are TRBV11-1 and TRBJ2-1, with D tentatively TRBD1 or TRBD2 (5 bases each). The specimen comprised peripheral blood, sampled on day 0 of MenACWY control vaccination. The TCR was taken from an adult in good health. The CDR3 sequence is CASSLGRDQIYNEQFF. The CDR3 bases are TGTGCCAGCAGCTTAGGTAGGGACCAGATCTACAATGAGCAGTTCTTC.